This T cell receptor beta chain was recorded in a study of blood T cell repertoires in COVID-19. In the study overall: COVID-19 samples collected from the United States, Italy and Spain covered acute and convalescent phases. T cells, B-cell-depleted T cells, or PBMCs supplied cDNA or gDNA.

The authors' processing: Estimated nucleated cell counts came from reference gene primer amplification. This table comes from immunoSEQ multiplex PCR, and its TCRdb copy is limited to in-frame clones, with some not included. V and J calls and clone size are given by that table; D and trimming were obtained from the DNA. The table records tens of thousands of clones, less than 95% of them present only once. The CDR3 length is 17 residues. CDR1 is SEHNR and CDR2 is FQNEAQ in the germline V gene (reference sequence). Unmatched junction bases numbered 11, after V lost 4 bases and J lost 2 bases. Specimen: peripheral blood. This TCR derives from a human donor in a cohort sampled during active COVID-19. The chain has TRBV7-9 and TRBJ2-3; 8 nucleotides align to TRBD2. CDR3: CASSSGAGTRATDTQYF. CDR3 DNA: TGTGCCAGCAGCTCGGGAGCCGGGACTAGAGCCACAGATACGCAGTATTTT.